This TCR beta chain was identified in a study of CD8+ T cells in alopecia areata. V was cut by 3 bases and J by 1 base, with 6 bases left in between. Germline lookup yields CDR1 MNHEY and CDR2 SMNVEV (reference sequence). The CDR3 is 13 residues long. It was cDNA, reverse transcribed from extracted RNA, that served as the sequencing template. Only in-frame clones appear in the TCRdb table, and some are missing; sequencing was by immunoSEQ multiplex PCR. Seen here are approximately 99,000 clones, approximately 50% observed once, and the top ten hold about 23%. Researchers took lesional scalp punch biopsies and peripheral blood from people who were alopecia areata patients. Study-wide results and limits: Alopecia totalis/universalis scalp especially showed more expanded CD8+ clones than normal scalp. TCR sharing across patients was less clear than in mice, possibly HLA-related.

Note on this clone: The antigen is undetermined.

The chain employs TRBV27 and TRBJ2-5, with D unclear. This TCR derives from a human donor with alopecia areata. The sample taken for sequencing was NKG2D-low CD8+ T cells sorted from blood. The CDR3: CASSLVSQETQYF. CDR3 in DNA: TGTGCCAGCAGTTTGGTCTCCCAAGAGACCCAGTACTTC.